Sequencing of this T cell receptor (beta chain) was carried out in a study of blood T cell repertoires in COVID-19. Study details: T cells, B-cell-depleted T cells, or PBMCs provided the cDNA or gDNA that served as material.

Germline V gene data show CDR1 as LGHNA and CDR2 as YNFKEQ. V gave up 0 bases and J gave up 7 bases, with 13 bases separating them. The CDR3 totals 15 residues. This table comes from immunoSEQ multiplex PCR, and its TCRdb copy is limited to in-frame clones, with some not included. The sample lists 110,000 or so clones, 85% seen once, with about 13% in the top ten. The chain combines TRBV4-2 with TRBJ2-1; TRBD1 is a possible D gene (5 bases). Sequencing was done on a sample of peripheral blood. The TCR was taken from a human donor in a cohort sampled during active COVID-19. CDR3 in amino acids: CASSQEAGSNNEQFF. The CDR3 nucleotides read TGTGCCAGCAGCCAAGAGGCAGGGTCTAATAATGAGCAGTTCTTC.